Given below is one T cell receptor (beta chain) in context. The antigen remains undetermined. The table came from immunoSEQ multiplex PCR; TCRdb's copy has only in-frame clones and leaves some out. The profile covers some 2,500,000 clones, with 80% to 95% appearing a single time and more than 0.35% taken by the ten largest. The germline gives CDR1 KGHSH, CDR2 LQKENI. The CDR3 consists of 18 residues. V shed 3 bases and J shed 4 bases, with 22 bases lying between them. The data derive from a study of shared clonotypes between healthy human individuals. General observations from the study: It was only blood that was sampled, and tissue repertoires likely differ. It was the few donors that limited the genetic and exposure-history diversity represented.

The sample taken for sequencing was naive CD4+ T cells from PBMCs. Subset noted: CD45RA+ positively selected. This sequence was found in a man younger than 35 in good health. Some clones in this sample may be carry-over from other donors' samples. This chain connects TRBV18 to TRBJ2-1; D is possibly TRBD2 (5 bases). CDR3 sequence reads: CASSPLLALPGSYNEQFF. As DNA, the CDR3 is TGTGCCAGCTCACCGCTACTCGCGCTTCCGGGGTCTTACAATGAGCAGTTCTTC.